This is a list of T cell receptor beta chains from one sample in a study of beta chain features in type 1 diabetes. The method was immunoSEQ multiplex PCR; TCRdb's version includes in-frame clones alone and lacks a portion of them. The sample shows around 130,000 clones, about 16% of them seen only once. What was sequenced was central memory CD4+ T cells from blood. The receptor source for this set is a man aged 30 to 45 with type 1 diabetes. Each CDR3 is given with its conserved first and last residue. The D gene is left open where the match is weak. Only part of the rows carry a size: once, few, many, or a class if the clone is expanded.

>-|-|TRBJ2-5|TRBV11-3
TGTGCCAGCAGCTTAATGGAGACCCAGTACTTC
CASSLMETQYF
>once|-|TRBJ2-1|TRBV9
TGTGCCAGCAGCTTAGTGAAGCCCTACAATGAGCAGTTCTTC
CASSLVKPYNEQFF
>few|TRBD1|TRBJ2-5|TRBV25-1
TGTGCCAGCAGTGGGGGACAGAAAGAGACCCAGTACTTC
CASSGGQKETQYF
>few|TRBD1|TRBJ2-5|TRBV5-4
TGTGCCAGCAGCTCGACAGGGAGTGAAGAGACCCAGTACTTC
CASSSTGSEETQYF
>-|-|TRBJ1-2|TRBV5-1
TGCGCCAGCAGCTCCCGGACAGCTAACTATGGCTACACCTTC
CASSSRTANYGYTF
>-|TRBD2|TRBJ2-1|TRBV27
TGTGCCAGCAGTTTATCGATTGGGCCGCTAGCGGGGGCCTACAATGAGCAGTTCTTC
CASSLSIGPLAGAYNEQFF
>-|-|TRBJ1-6|TRBV15
TGTGCCACCAGCAGATCCACAGGGACCGTGGATTCACCCCTCCACTTT
CATSRSTGTVDSPLHF
>once|-|TRBJ2-1|TRBV19
TGTGCCAGTACTCCCGGCCCACCCGACGGTGAGCAGTTCTTC
CASTPGPPDGEQFF
>few|-|TRBJ1-5|TRBV2
TGTGCCAGCAGCGGCAGTTACAATCAGCCCCAGCATTTT
CASSGSYNQPQHF
>-|TRBD1|TRBJ2-1|TRBV19
TGTGCCAGTAGTATTCGGACAGGAGTTGAGCAGTTCTTC
CASSIRTGVEQFF
>-|-|TRBJ2-7|TRBV21-1
TGTGCCAGCAGCAACCTCCCACGGGGAGAGGGTGATTTACACGAGCAGTACTTC
CASSNLPRGEGDLHEQYF
>many|-|TRBJ1-5|TRBV29-1
TGCAGCACACGTGCCGGGAGCAATCAGCCCCAGCATTTT
CSTRAGSNQPQHF
>-|TRBD1|TRBJ2-5|TRBV30
TGTGCCTGGAGGGTCGGGACAGGGGAGACCCAGTACTTC
CAWRVGTGETQYF
>few|-|TRBJ2-3|TRBV29-1
TGCAGCGTTGAAAGCAGAACGGGCACAGATACGCAGTATTTT
CSVESRTGTDTQYF
>few|-|TRBJ2-6|TRBV4-2
TGTGCCAGCAGCCAAGATCCGTCTGGGGCCAACGTCCTGACTTTC
CASSQDPSGANVLTF
>-|-|TRBJ1-6|TRBV30
TGTGCCTGGAGTGTACAGTCCGGATCACCCCTCCACTTT
CAWSVQSGSPLHF
>-|-|TRBJ2-1|TRBV18
TGTGCCAGCTCACGGGTCCAGGGGCCACCGGGTGACAATGAGCAGTTCTTC
CASSRVQGPPGDNEQFF
>few|-|TRBJ1-2|TRBV6-6
TGTGCCAGCAGTTACGAGCGCGATAAAAACTATGGCTACACCTTC
CASSYERDKNYGYTF
>few|-|TRBJ1-5|TRBV27
TGTGCCAGCAGTTTTACCGGAGATGGCAATCAGCCCCAGCATTTT
CASSFTGDGNQPQHF
>-|-|TRBJ2-7|TRBV28
TGTGCCAGCAGGCAGCTCGGCTACGAGCAGTACTTC
CASRQLGYEQYF
>-|-|TRBJ2-3|TRBV11-3
TGTGCCAGCAGCCTGGTAAGGGGTACGCAGTATTTT
CASSLVRGTQYF
>-|TRBD2|TRBJ2-2|TRBV4-2
TGTGCCAGCAGCCGGGTGGGGAGGACTAGCGGGGGTGGTTTCGGGGAGCTGTTTTTT
CASSRVGRTSGGGFGELFF
>-|TRBD1|TRBJ2-5|TRBV5-1
TGCGCCAGCAGCCCCCAGGGACAGGGATCAGAGACCCAGTACTTC
CASSPQGQGSETQYF
>-|-|TRBJ2-1|TRBV15
TGTGCCACCAGCAGAGGGGGGGTAACCTACAATGAGCAGTTCTTC
CATSRGGVTYNEQFF
>-|TRBD1|TRBJ2-5|TRBV25-1
TGTGCCAGCAGTGCCCCACCGGGACAGACTATACAAGAGACCCAGTACTTC
CASSAPPGQTIQETQYF
>few|-|TRBJ2-1|TRBV18
TGTGCCAGCTCACCACCGACGGCTTACGGGGATGAGCAGTTCTTC
CASSPPTAYGDEQFF
>-|-|TRBJ2-5|TRBV2
TGTGCCAGCAGTAAAGAATGGGAGACCCAGTACTTC
CASSKEWETQYF
>-|-|TRBJ2-7|TRBV19
TGTGCCAGTAGTCAGGCCTACGAGCAGTACTTC
CASSQAYEQYF
>many|TRBD1|TRBJ2-2|TRBV7-7
TGTGCCAGCAGCTTAGGGTCGGGACAGGGACAGGCGGAGCTGTTTTTT
CASSLGSGQGQAELFF
>few|TRBD2|TRBJ2-1|TRBV7-7
TGTGCCAGCAGCCTTGGACTAGCGGATTCCAATGAGCAGTTCTTC
CASSLGLADSNEQFF
>few|-|TRBJ2-1|TRBV29-1
TGCAGCGCCTCATCCAATACAGCCAACTCCTACAATGAGCAGTTCTTC
CSASSNTANSYNEQFF
>few|-|TRBJ2-6|TRBV7-2
TGTGCCAGCAGCCGCTATTACGAGACCTCTGGGGCCAACGTCCTGACTTTC
CASSRYYETSGANVLTF
>-|-|TRBJ2-5|TRBV7-9
TGTGCCAGCAGCTCGAGCCTCCAAGAGACCCAGTACTTC
CASSSSLQETQYF
>many|-|TRBJ2-1|TRBV14
TGTGCCAGCAGCCCGAGAGCGAAAGCAGAGCAGTTCTTC
CASSPRAKAEQFF
>few|-|TRBJ2-6|TRBV6-1
TGTGCCAGCAGTTATTCTGGGGCCAACGTCCTGACTTTC
CASSYSGANVLTF
>many|-|TRBJ2-1|TRBV7-8
TGTGCCAGCAGCTTAGGGACACGCTCATACAATGAGCAGTTCTTC
CASSLGTRSYNEQFF
>-|-|TRBJ1-1|TRBV4-1
TGCGCCAGCAGGCCGAACAGGGTCCTGGGGTCCACTGAAGCTTTCTTT
CASRPNRVLGSTEAFF
>few|TRBD1|TRBJ1-6|TRBV4-1
TGCGCCAGCAGCCAGGGACAGGGGATCGATAATTCACCCCTCCACTTT
CASSQGQGIDNSPLHF
>-|-|TRBJ2-1|TRBV9
TGTGCCAGCAGCGTGGGCTTCTACAATGAGCAGTTCTTC
CASSVGFYNEQFF
>-|-|TRBJ2-7|TRBV29-1
TGCAGCGTTGAAGAGTGGGGAACCTACGAGCAGTACTTC
CSVEEWGTYEQYF
>-|-|TRBJ2-3|TRBV6-5
TGTGCCAGCAGTGACCTTGCGACAGCTAGTCGGTATTTT
CASSDLATASRYF
>few|-|TRBJ1-2|TRBV5-1
TGCGCCAGCAGCTTGGCCGGCAATGGAGACTACACCTTC
CASSLAGNGDYTF
>few|-|TRBJ2-3|TRBV25-1
TGTGCCAGCAGTGAATCCATTGGTAGGGGCTACACAGATACGCAGTATTTT
CASSESIGRGYTDTQYF
>-|TRBD1|TRBJ2-1|TRBV11-3
TGTGCCAGCAGTACGACAGGGGGCAATGAGCAGTTCTTC
CASSTTGGNEQFF
>few|-|TRBJ2-3|TRBV18
TGTGCCAGCTCGGCCGGGACTCTAGATACGCAGTATTTT
CASSAGTLDTQYF
>-|-|TRBJ2-3|TRBV29-1
TGCAGCGTTGCGGGGGACAGAAGCACAGATACGCAGTATTTT
CSVAGDRSTDTQYF
>few|TRBD2|TRBJ2-1|TRBV10-3
TGTGCCATCAGTTCCGGGACTAGCGGAGCCTCCTACAATGAGCAGTTCTTC
CAISSGTSGASYNEQFF
>few|-|TRBJ1-1|TRBV2
TGTGCCAGCCGAAGGGGGGAGCTGAACACTGAAGCTTTCTTT
CASRRGELNTEAFF
>-|TRBD2|TRBJ2-7|TRBV4-3
TGCGCCAGCAGCCAAGATGTAGCGGGGACCACCTACGAGCAGTACTTC
CASSQDVAGTTYEQYF
>-|-|TRBJ2-7|TRBV6-1
TGTGCCAGCAGCGAACAGGCGGGATCGTACGAGCAGTACTTC
CASSEQAGSYEQYF
>-|-|TRBJ1-2|TRBV30
TGTGCCCTGGAAGGCGGGGGGCGGTGGAATGGCTACACCTTC
CALEGGGRWNGYTF
>-|-|TRBJ1-2|TRBV6-1
TGTGCCAGCAGTGAACCGGGGGGGGAGAACTATGGCTACACCTTC
CASSEPGGENYGYTF
>many|-|TRBJ1-2|TRBV29-1
TGCAGCGTTGAAGAACCGACCCGCTATGGCTACACCTTC
CSVEEPTRYGYTF
>-|TRBD2|TRBJ2-7|TRBV7-2
TGTGCCAGCAGCTTAGAGCGGGGGAAAGAGCAGTACTTC
CASSLERGKEQYF
>few|-|TRBJ1-2|TRBV4-3
TGCGCCAGCAGCCAACAAGACAGGCTCGACTATGGCTACACCTTC
CASSQQDRLDYGYTF
>-|-|TRBJ1-2|TRBV30
TGTGCCTGGAGTACTGGGGCGCCGACTCACACCTTC
CAWSTGAPTHTF
>-|-|TRBJ1-1|TRBV5-1
TGCGCCAGCAGCTTGGTGGTGGGTAACACTGAAGCTTTCTTT
CASSLVVGNTEAFF